The 25 T cell receptor beta chains below were found in one sample sequenced in a study of vaccination and CD4 T cells after COVID-19. Once obtained from cultured CD4+ T cells, the DNA was sequenced using the Oncomine TCR Beta short-read assay. Via MiXCR, TCRdb re-called the PCR reads, giving one row per CDR3 protein. The table shows about 23,000 distinct CDR3 sequences, with approximately 50% occurring only once. The treatment was: approximately 11-day PBMC culture with coronavirus spike peptide pools or control peptides (ViraFEST assay). No antigen has been identified for these receptors. The sequenced sample was CD4+ T cells from blood, cultured in vitro. These receptor sequences come from a human donor who had recovered from COVID-19.

The chain links TRBV12-3 or TRBV12-4 to TRBJ2-3, with 8 bases fitting TRBD2. V shed 6 bases and J 4 bases; nucleotides not matched to a gene: 15. This CDR3 contains 17 residues. CDR3 DNA sequence: TGTGCCAGCAGGCCCGAATCGCTGGCGGGAGGTCCAGATACGCAGTATTTT. Protein: CASRPESLAGGPDTQYF.

This clonotype was seen more than once but under ten times. This chain's CDR3 is CASSIGQGGTEAFF. The CDR3, as DNA: TGTGCCAGTAGTATCGGACAGGGTGGCACTGAAGCTTTCTTT. V and J are TRBV19 and TRBJ1-1, with 8 positions matching TRBD1. CDR3 length: 14 residues. From germline, CDR1 is LNHDA and CDR2 SQIVND (reference sequence). V shed 3 bases and J 4 bases; nucleotides not matched to a gene: 4. Drawing the rest from reference TRBV19 and TRBJ1-1, the complete variable domain is DGGITQSPKYLFRKEGQNVTLSCEQNLNHDAMYWYRQDPGQGLRLIYYSQIVNDFQKGDIAEGYSVSREKKESFPLTVTSAQKNPTAFYLCASSIGQGGTEAFFGQGTRLTVV.

The chain is built from TRBV24-1 and TRBJ2-1; 11 nucleotides match TRBD1. The CDR3 length is 14 residues. The V segment lost 9 bases and the J segment 5 bases; nucleotides outside the gene matches: 5. Germline V gene sequence: CDR1 KGHDR, CDR2 SFDVKD. This CDR3 is CATGGTGGNNEQFF. CDR3 DNA sequence: TGTGCCACCGGAGGGACAGGGGGGAACAATGAGCAGTTCTTC.

The V call is TRBV6-2 or TRBV6-3, the J call TRBJ1-2; possibly TRBD1 for D (6 bases). Between the trimmed V and J ends, which lost 10 bases and 9 bases, there was a span of 21 bases. The CDR3 extends over 13 amino acids. The germline V gene has CDR1 MNHEY and CDR2 SVGEGT. The CDR3 nucleotides read TGTGCCATCGAGGACGGAGGGGACAATAGCTACACCTTC. Translated: CAIEDGGDNSYTF.

This clonotype was recorded a few times. The chain uses TRBV24-1 and TRBJ1-1; no clear D. Germline V gene sequence: CDR1 KGHDR, CDR2 SFDVKD. The V end lost 3 bases, the J end lost 0 bases, and 7 bases lay between the germline ends. The CDR3 consists of 14 residues. The CDR3 region is CATSDIEMNTEAFF. For the CDR3, the DNA is TGTGCCACCAGTGATATTGAGATGAACACTGAAGCTTTCTTT.

This clonotype showed up just a few times. This rearrangement joins TRBV27 to TRBJ1-2; D gene uncertain. V dropped 6 bases and J dropped 6 bases, with 14 bases sitting between them. Germline assignment: CDR1 MNHEY and CDR2 SMNVEV (reference sequence). The CDR3 has 13 amino acids. The CDR3 DNA is TGTGCCAGCAGCTTAGCCATGGGAAATGGCTACACCTTC. This sequence encodes CASSLAMGNGYTF.

The chain employs TRBV18 and TRBJ1-2; 9 bases are shared with TRBD1. The CDR3 loop spans 15 amino acids. Germline CDR1 is KGHSH and CDR2 is LQKENI. V was pared by 6 bases and J by 5 bases, with 10 bases of the junction left unmatched. The CDR3, as DNA: TGTGCCAGCTCCCCCACAGGGGGCAGAGGGTATGGCTACACCTTC. Encoded protein: CASSPTGGRGYGYTF.

The J gene is TRBJ1-5, the V gene TRBV30; tentative D call: TRBD1 (6 bases). Trimming took off 1 base at V and 5 bases at J, with 9 bases between the two ends. The CDR3 sequence is 13 residues long. Germline V CDR1 and CDR2: GTSNPN, SVGIG (reference sequence). CDR3 region: CAWSGYRDQPQHF. Here the CDR3 DNA reads TGTGCCTGGAGTGGGTACAGGGATCAGCCCCAGCATTTT.

The chain combines TRBV20-1 with TRBJ2-3, with TRBD2 identical over 11 bases. The CDR3 sequence is 20 residues long. CDR1 is DFQATT, CDR2 SNEGSKA, per germline (reference sequence). With 1 base clipped from V and 1 base from J, the junction kept 16 bases outside the gene matches. The CDR3 DNA follows: TGCAGTGCTAGAGCACCTTACTTCCCAGGACTAGCGGGTGGCACAGATACGCAGTATTTT. Translated, it gives CSARAPYFPGLAGGTDTQYF.

This chain connects TRBV20-1 to TRBJ2-7; TRBD2 agrees at 14 bases. The V gene's germline CDR1 is DFQATT and CDR2 SNEGSKA (reference sequence). Trimming cost V 5 bases and J 6 bases; bases outside gene matches: 12. This CDR3 contains 16 residues. CDR3 in DNA: TGCAGTGCTGTCGCCGGGACTAGCGGGAGTAGTGTCGAGCAGTACTTC. This translates into CSAVAGTSGSSVEQYF.

This clonotype was counted a few times. The genes are TRBV6-1 and TRBJ1-2; no clear D gene. The V end lost 5 bases, the J end lost 2 bases, and 9 bases lay between the germline ends. The CDR3 runs to 13 residues. CDR1 and CDR2 (germline): MNHNS, SASEGT. CDR3 loop: CASSRTANYGYTF. The DNA for the CDR3 is TGTGCCAGCAGTCGGACTGCGAACTATGGCTACACCTTC.

This clonotype showed up just a few times. The V gene is TRBV2, the J gene TRBJ1-2; no firm D call. The V gene lost 7 bases and the J gene lost 4 bases, with 13 bases spanning the gap. There are 13 residues in the CDR3. From germline, CDR1 is SNHLY and CDR2 FYNNEI. The CDR3 sequence is CASNDPGGYGYTF. As DNA, the CDR3 is TGTGCCAGCAATGATCCAGGAGGCTATGGCTACACCTTC.

The gene calls are TRBV7-2 and TRBJ2-1, with D unresolved. With 4 bases removed from V and 6 bases from J, the gap between germline ends came to 19 bases. The CDR3 is 16 residues long. Germline-derived CDR1 and CDR2 are SGHTA and FQGNSA. The CDR3 bases are TGTGCCAGCAGCTCGCAACCGGGCCGTCCTAGCAATGAGCAGTTCTTC. Its protein product is CASSSQPGRPSNEQFF. Using reference TRBV7-2 and TRBJ2-1 for the parts outside the CDR3, the full variable domain is GAGVSQSPSNKVTEKGKDVELRCDPISGHTALYWYRQSLGQGLEFLIYFQGNSAPDKSGLPSDRFSAERTGGSVSTLTIQRTQQEDSAVYLCASSSQPGRPSNEQFFGPGTRLTVL.

This clonotype was detected a few times. V is TRBV20-1 and J is TRBJ1-1; D possibly corresponds to TRBD1 (6 bases). Germline-derived CDR1 and CDR2 are DFQATT and SNEGSKA (reference sequence). This CDR3 region has 11 residues. The ends were cut back, 3 bases at V and 7 bases at J, with 9 bases in the middle. For the CDR3, the DNA is TGCAGTGCTAGCTTACAGGGTGAAGCTTTCTTT. It codes for CSASLQGEAFF.

A few counts support this clonotype. The chain carries TRBV20-1 and TRBJ1-5, with 7 bases matching TRBD1. The J segment lost 5 bases and the V segment lost 3 bases, leaving 4 bases of the junction unmatched. This CDR3 has 13 residues. Per the germline V gene, CDR1 is DFQATT and CDR2 is SNEGSKA (reference sequence). DNA for the CDR3: TGCAGTGCTAGTCGAGACAGGGATCAGCCCCAGCATTTT. Translating it yields CSASRDRDQPQHF.

The gene calls are TRBV7-2 and TRBJ1-1; a weak D match, TRBD1 (5 bases). The CDR3 spans 14 residues. Germline assignment: CDR1 SGHTA and CDR2 FQGNSA. V was trimmed by 5 bases and J by 1 base, leaving 11 bases between them. The CDR3 DNA is TGTGCCAGCAGCCGACAGATTGGGAACACTGAAGCTTTCTTT. This translates into CASSRQIGNTEAFF.

This chain connects TRBV21-1 to TRBJ1-1. TRBV21-1 is classified as a pseudogene. The CDR3 covers 15 residues. CDR3 bases: TGTGCCAGCAGCAAAGACCCGAGTATGAACACTGAAGCTTTCTTT. It yields the protein CASSKDPSMNTEAFF.

The V and J genes are TRBV5-1 and TRBJ2-1; 7 bases line up with TRBD2. V shed 4 bases, J shed 9 bases, and the junction held 10 bases outside the gene matches. Germline CDR1 reads SGHRS; CDR2 reads YFSETQ. CDR3 length: 14 residues. The CDR3 protein is CASSPGLVVGEQFF. In DNA form, the CDR3 reads TGCGCCAGCAGCCCCGGACTAGTAGTTGGTGAGCAGTTCTTC. Combining the CDR3 with reference TRBV5-1 and TRBJ2-1 gives the whole variable domain KAGVTQTPRYLIKTRGQQVTLSCSPISGHRSVSWYQQTPGQGLQFLFEYFSETQRNKGNFPGRFSGRQFSNSRSEMNVSTLELGDSALYLCASSPGLVVGEQFFGPGTRLTVL.

The chain links TRBV21-1 to TRBJ1-5. TRBV21-1 is assigned pseudogene status. There are 17 residues in the CDR3. The DNA of the CDR3 is TGTGCCAGCAGCGAAGGGGTGAGAGGGGAGGCCAATCAGCCCCAGCATTTT. Translation gives CASSEGVRGEANQPQHF.

V usage is TRBV4-3 and J usage is TRBJ2-2, with TRBD2 as a possible D gene (5 bases). V was trimmed by 1 base and J by 11 bases, leaving 14 bases between them. Germline loops: CDR1 LGHNA, CDR2 YSLEER. This CDR3 spans 14 amino acids. CDR3 sequence reads: CASSQGGNRAELFF. The CDR3 DNA is TGCGCCAGCAGCCAAGGAGGGAATAGGGCCGAGCTGTTTTTT.

This clonotype was counted between two and nine times. The CDR3 DNA is TGTGCCAGCAGCTTAAGTGGACGGAGTAATGAAAAACTGTTTTTT. Encoded protein: CASSLSGRSNEKLFF. The chain employs TRBV7-2 and TRBJ1-4; D gene unclear. Germline V gene sequence: CDR1 SGHTA, CDR2 FQGNSA. There are 15 residues in the CDR3. Deletions cut 2 bases from V and 4 bases from J, with 11 bases between. Combining the CDR3 with reference TRBV7-2 and TRBJ1-4 gives the whole variable domain GAGVSQSPSNKVTEKGKDVELRCDPISGHTALYWYRQSLGQGLEFLIYFQGNSAPDKSGLPSDRFSAERTGGSVSTLTIQRTQQEDSAVYLCASSLSGRSNEKLFFGSGTQLSVL.

This chain connects TRBV7-2 to TRBJ2-2; weak D call: TRBD1 (5 bases). Germline CDR1 reads SGHTA; CDR2 reads FQGNSA. This CDR3 is 13 amino acids long. Trimming stripped 5 bases from V and 7 bases from J, with 11 bases between. Written as DNA, the CDR3 is TGTGCCAGCAGCCCACAAAGGGGCGGGGAGCTGTTTTTT. Translating gives CASSPQRGGELFF. Supplemented by reference TRBV7-2 and TRBJ2-2, the full variable domain reads GAGVSQSPSNKVTEKGKDVELRCDPISGHTALYWYRQSLGQGLEFLIYFQGNSAPDKSGLPSDRFSAERTGGSVSTLTIQRTQQEDSAVYLCASSPQRGGELFFGEGSRLTVL.

V and J are TRBV20-1 and TRBJ1-6; D is perhaps TRBD1 (6 bases). Germline-derived CDR1 and CDR2 are DFQATT and SNEGSKA (reference sequence). CDR3 length equals 14 residues. Trimming shortened V by 3 bases and J by 3 bases, and 9 bases separated the two germline ends. The CDR3 DNA reads TGCAGTGCTAGGGACAGCAACTATAATTCACCCCTCCACTTT. The encoded protein is CSARDSNYNSPLHF.

This chain joins TRBV12-3 or TRBV12-4 and TRBJ1-1; maybe TRBD1 (5 bases). CDR3 size: 16 residues. The ends were cut back, 4 bases at V and 1 base at J, with 16 bases in the middle. CDR3 bases: TGTGCCAGCAGTTCAAAAGCTGGGACGGGGAACACTGAAGCTTTCTTT. It is translated as CASSSKAGTGNTEAFF.

The V call is TRBV25-1, the J call TRBJ2-5, with 16 bases identical to TRBD2. The CDR3 has 17 amino acids. J was trimmed by 5 bases and V by 3 bases; bases with no gene match: 6. Germline assignment: CDR1 MGHDK and CDR2 SYGVNS. DNA of the CDR3: TGTGCCAGCAGTGAGGGACTAGCGGGGGGGATCGGGGAGACCCAGTACTTC. It yields the protein CASSEGLAGGIGETQYF.